The 24 T cell receptor beta chains given below trace back to one sample, sequenced in a study of cytomegalovirus exposure and HLA in healthy donors. In the PCR, 60 Vbeta and 13 Jbeta primers were used. Repertoires were generated with immunoSEQ multiplex PCR, while TCRdb's copy carries only in-frame clones and drops some. This table has 150,000 to 200,000 clones, around nine tenths appearing once. Sequencing used PBMCs. These receptors all come from a woman in her late teens or twenties in good health and CMV-seronegative.

This chain connects TRBV19 to TRBJ1-4; 9 bases are shared with TRBD1. Germline V gene lookup returns CDR1 LNHDA and CDR2 SQIVND (reference sequence). The junction had 5 bases not matched to a gene; V was cut back by 6 bases and J by 6 bases. The CDR3 runs to 14 residues. The CDR3 bases are TGTGCCAGTAGGAACAGGGGGCTGGATGAAAAACTGTTTTTT. Its protein product is CASRNRGLDEKLFF.

The chain links TRBV15 to TRBJ2-3; D perhaps matches TRBD2 (5 bases). CDR3 size: 15 residues. Germline V CDR1 and CDR2: LNHNV, YYDKDF (reference sequence). Trimming removed 0 bases from V and 8 bases from J, with 15 bases in between. CDR3 amino acids: CATSRDSAGLGTQYF. The CDR3 bases are TGTGCCACCAGCAGAGATAGCGCAGGCCTTGGTACGCAGTATTTT.

The rearrangement links TRBV7-8 to TRBJ1-4; D not resolved. CDR3 length: 17 amino acids. The V end lost 1 base, the J end lost 0 bases, and 12 bases lay between the germline ends. From germline, CDR1 is SGHVS and CDR2 FQNEAQ. CDR3 DNA: TGTGCCAGCAGCTTAGGGGAGGCTGCCTCAACTAATGAAAAACTGTTTTTT. Its translation is CASSLGEAASTNEKLFF. Full variable domain (missing parts from reference TRBV7-8 and TRBJ1-4): GAGVSQSPRYKVAKRGQDVALRCDPISGHVSLFWYQQALGQGPEFLTYFQNEAQLDKSGLPSDRFFAERPEGSVSTLKIQRTQQEDSAVYLCASSLGEAASTNEKLFFGSGTQLSVL.

The chain combines TRBV7-2 with TRBJ1-4, with a possible D match to TRBD1 (6 bases). The CDR3 has 15 residues. Germline V CDR1 and CDR2: SGHTA, FQGNSA. V was pared by 0 bases and J by 3 bases, with 8 bases between. The CDR3 loop reads CASSLAQGPNEKLFF. The CDR3 nucleotides are TGTGCCAGCAGCTTAGCCCAGGGGCCTAATGAAAAACTGTTTTTT.

Written as DNA, the CDR3 is TGTGCCAGCAGCCCCGTCAGGTATAATTCACCCCTCCACTTT. Encoded protein: CASSPVRYNSPLHF. V is TRBV12-1 and J is TRBJ1-6; the tabulated D call, TRBD1, remains unverified against the DNA. TRBV12-1 is flagged as a pseudogene. The CDR3 has 14 amino acids.

The chain couples TRBV6-5 to TRBJ1-1, with D unresolved. The CDR3 is made up of 13 amino acids. Deletions cut 5 bases from V and 2 bases from J, with 9 bases between. Germline CDR1 and CDR2: MNHEY and SVGAGI. CDR3 nucleotide sequence: TGTGCCAGCAGTGAACGAGGAAACACTGAAGCTTTCTTT. Translated, it gives CASSERGNTEAFF.

This chain joins TRBV27 and TRBJ1-2, with D perhaps matching TRBD1 (5 bases). The CDR3 sequence is 15 residues long. V was cut by 4 bases and J by 6 bases, with 18 bases left in between. The germline V gene has CDR1 MNHEY and CDR2 SMNVEV (reference sequence). The CDR3 protein is CASSSDFRGADGYTF. The DNA of the CDR3 is TGTGCCAGCAGTTCAGATTTCCGTGGGGCTGATGGCTACACCTTC.

The chain has TRBV5-1 and TRBJ1-1; no reliable D call. Trimming took 3 bases from V and 7 from J, leaving 13 bases between them. CDR3 size: 13 residues. CDR1 is SGHRS and CDR2 is YFSETQ in the germline V gene. The CDR3 DNA sequence: TGCGCCAGCAGCTCCCTCCCCAGGAATGAAGCTTTCTTT. Its translation is CASSSLPRNEAFF.

The rearrangement links TRBV12-5 to TRBJ2-7, with TRBD1 matching over 8 bases. Losses at the gene ends were 1 base for V and 9 bases for J; bases not matched to a gene: 5. Germline V CDR1 and CDR2: LGHNT, FRNRAP. There are 13 residues in the CDR3. The CDR3: CASGLAGGAGQYF. The CDR3 DNA is TGTGCTAGTGGTTTGGCAGGGGGCGCGGGGCAGTACTTC.

This clone was recorded only once. The chain employs TRBV6-6 and TRBJ1-1; D is possibly TRBD1 (6 bases). CDR1 is MNHNY and CDR2 is SVGAGI in the germline V gene (reference sequence). Trimming took 4 bases from V and 5 from J, leaving 14 bases between them. The CDR3 extends over 14 amino acids. The CDR3 is CASSSITGTTEAFF. CDR3 coding DNA: TGTGCCAGCAGTTCGATAACAGGGACGACTGAAGCTTTCTTT.

A word on this clone: Relative to the germline gene, one junction end is altered; a read error may explain this. The genes are TRBV7-7 and TRBJ2-2; TRBD2 matches at 7 bases. This CDR3 comprises 19 residues. Germline values: CDR1 SSHAT, CDR2 FNYEAQ (reference sequence). The CDR3 loop reads CASSFFPPTTSSGTGELFF. CDR3 bases: TGTGCTAGCAGCTTTTTCCCCCCGACGACTAGCTCGGGCACCGGGGAGCTGTTTTTT.

The chain recombines TRBV4-2 with TRBJ2-2, with D perhaps matching TRBD2 (7 bases). CDR1 is LGHNA, CDR2 YNFKEQ, per germline. The V and J ends lost 1 base and 2 bases respectively, with 14 bases between them. The CDR3 length is 17 residues. For the CDR3, the DNA is TGTGCCAGCAGCCAAGTGGGGGGGGCAGGTAACACCGGGGAGCTGTTTTTT. Translation gives CASSQVGGAGNTGELFF.

Turning to this clone: One end of the junction is discordant with germline, which a read error may explain. This chain uses TRBV7-9 with TRBJ2-7; D remains unclear. Germline loops: CDR1 SEHNR, CDR2 FQNEAQ (reference sequence). This CDR3 has 14 residues. The CDR3 DNA sequence: TGTTCCAGCAGCTTAACGCTAACTTGGTACGAGCAGTACTTC. Translation: CSSSLTLTWYEQYF.

V is TRBV28 and J is TRBJ1-2; no reliable D call. Deletions cut 6 bases from V and 6 bases from J, with 14 bases between. Looked up from germline, CDR1 is MDHEN and CDR2 is SYDVKM. This CDR3 has 13 residues. CDR3 coding DNA: TGTGCCAGCAGGGAGGAGGGAAAGAATGGCTACACCTTC. Translation gives CASREEGKNGYTF.

This chain connects TRBV11-3 to TRBJ2-2, with 11 bases lining up with TRBD1. Unmatched junction bases numbered 6, after V lost 5 bases and J lost 4 bases. CDR1 SGHNT and CDR2 YENEEA come from the germline V gene. The CDR3 sequence is 16 residues long. The CDR3 reads CASSPRTGGITGELFF. The CDR3 nucleotides read TGTGCCAGCAGCCCCAGGACAGGGGGCATCACCGGGGAGCTGTTTTTT.

In this sample, this clone turned up a few times. The V call is TRBV7-2, the J call TRBJ1-5; D gene unclear. Germline CDR1 reads SGHTA; CDR2 reads FQGNSA. The CDR3 contains 13 residues. The V end lost 0 bases, the J end lost 5 bases, and 5 bases lay between the germline ends. The CDR3 spells CASSLAEYQPQHF. In nucleotides, the CDR3 is TGTGCCAGCAGCTTAGCGGAGTATCAGCCCCAGCATTTT.

This chain connects TRBV19 to TRBJ2-3, with D perhaps matching TRBD2 (5 bases). CDR1 is LNHDA, CDR2 SQIVND, per germline (reference sequence). The CDR3 spans 14 residues. V gave up 3 bases and J gave up 6 bases, with 13 bases separating them. The CDR3 bases are TGTGCCAGTAGTATTGTAAGTAGGGAGGATACGCAGTATTTT. Encoded protein: CASSIVSREDTQYF.

This sequence joins TRBV6-5 and TRBJ1-2; 7 nucleotides agree with TRBD1. V was pared by 5 bases and J by 2 bases, with 8 bases of the junction left unmatched. Germline V gene data show CDR1 as MNHEY and CDR2 as SVGAGI. The CDR3 sequence is 15 residues long. Here the CDR3 DNA reads TGTGCCAGCAGTCGAGCACGGGGACAGAACTATGGCTACACCTTC. It encodes CASSRARGQNYGYTF.

Worth noting for this clone: Other DNA sequences from this sample encode an identical CDR3 as well. This chain connects TRBV2 to TRBJ2-5, with a possible D match to TRBD1 (5 bases). Deletions cut 2 bases from V and 2 bases from J, with 9 bases between. CDR3 length equals 14 residues. Germline CDR1 reads SNHLY; CDR2 reads FYNNEI. The CDR3 nucleotides read TGTGCCAGCAGTGAACAGGGCGGACAAGAGACCCAGTACTTC. Its protein is CASSEQGGQETQYF.

This chain links TRBV4-1 with TRBJ2-1; 7 bases are a match to TRBD2. The CDR3 sequence is 18 residues long. V was clipped by 1 base and J by 2 bases; unmatched bases: 11. Germline lookup yields CDR1 MGHRA and CDR2 YSYEKL. As DNA, the CDR3 is TGCGCCAGCAGCCAAGCGGAAGTGGGAGGGCCTCCCTACAATGAGCAGTTCTTC. This encodes CASSQAEVGGPPYNEQFF.

This clone was seen a handful of times. The rearrangement uses TRBV29-1 and TRBJ1-2; D possibly corresponds to TRBD1 (5 bases). V gave up 7 bases and J gave up 7 bases, with 19 bases separating them. There are 13 residues in the CDR3. The germline CDR1 and CDR2 sequences are SQVTM and ANQGSEA. CDR3 region: CSALSGGGAGYTF. Written as DNA, the CDR3 is TGCAGCGCCTTGAGCGGGGGTGGAGCTGGCTACACCTTC.

The V and J genes are TRBV19 and TRBJ2-7, with TRBD1 matching 9 bases. Germline CDR1 LNHDA, CDR2 SQIVND (reference sequence). V was clipped by 3 bases and J by 3 bases; unmatched bases: 9. This CDR3 is built from 16 residues. In nucleotides, the CDR3 is TGTGCCAGTAGTATGGAGACAGGGGGTTCTTTCTACGAGCAGTACTTC. Protein product: CASSMETGGSFYEQYF. Variable domain in full (rest from reference TRBV19 and TRBJ2-7): DGGITQSPKYLFRKEGQNVTLSCEQNLNHDAMYWYRQDPGQGLRLIYYSQIVNDFQKGDIAEGYSVSREKKESFPLTVTSAQKNPTAFYLCASSMETGGSFYEQYFGPGTRLTVT.

The chain has TRBV27 and TRBJ2-7; TRBD1 matches at 8 bases. The CDR3 consists of 15 residues. The V gene's germline CDR1 is MNHEY and CDR2 SMNVEV (reference sequence). V trimming: 0 bases; J trimming: 4 bases; junction bases outside the gene matches: 5. The CDR3 DNA follows: TGTGCCAGCAGTTTATCGGGGACAGGCCGGTACGAGCAGTACTTC. This encodes CASSLSGTGRYEQYF.

The chain couples TRBV25-1 to TRBJ1-1; 8 nucleotides agree with TRBD1. The CDR3 contains 18 residues. Trimming removed 3 bases from V and 1 base from J; junction bases left unmatched: 13. Germline V gene lookup returns CDR1 MGHDK and CDR2 SYGVNS. The CDR3 nucleotides read TGTGCCAGCAGTGAGTTCAAACTTTCCGGGACAGGGAACACTGAAGCTTTCTTT. It encodes CASSEFKLSGTGNTEAFF.